These 18 T cell receptor beta chains originate from one sample sequenced in a study of identical twins. TCRdb re-derived calls from the 5' RACE reads in MiXCR, one entry per CDR3 protein. The table shows 1.5 million to 2 million distinct CDR3 sequences, with less than 40% occurring only once. Input material: cord blood. The receptor source for this set is a newborn girl in good health.

The sample holds a few counts of this clonotype. J is TRBJ2-1 and V is TRBV25-1; a possible D gene is TRBD2 (6 bases). This CDR3 comprises 16 residues. V shed 4 bases and J shed 6 bases, with 19 bases lying between them. The germline V gene encodes CDR1 MGHDK and CDR2 SYGVNS. This CDR3 reads CASSVRSGGTFNEQFF. DNA of the CDR3: TGTGCCAGCAGTGTCCGGAGTGGGGGGACCTTCAATGAGCAGTTCTTC.

This clonotype has at least ten counts. V gene TRBV6-2 or TRBV6-3 combines with J gene TRBJ2-1; TRBD1 is a possible D gene (6 bases). The CDR3 contains 14 residues. V dropped 5 bases and J dropped 0 bases, with 8 bases sitting between them. CDR1 MNHEY and CDR2 SVGEGT come from the germline V gene. The chain's CDR3 is CASSTTGSYNEQFF. CDR3 DNA: TGTGCCAGCAGTACGACAGGCTCCTACAATGAGCAGTTCTTC.

The CDR3 bases are TGTGCCAGCATGGGGGCGTATAATTCACCCCTCCACTTT. Translated: CASMGAYNSPLHF. J is TRBJ1-6 and V is TRBV27, with D maybe TRBD1 (6 bases). The germline V gene encodes CDR1 MNHEY and CDR2 SMNVEV (reference sequence). Between the trimmed V and J ends, which lost 7 bases and 4 bases, there was a span of 8 bases. The CDR3 runs to 13 residues.

Regarding this clonotype: At one end the junction does not follow the germline gene, possibly because of a read error. This chain uses TRBV2 with TRBJ2-7; 8 bases are shared with TRBD2. The length of the CDR3 is 19 residues. Germline CDR1 is SNHLY and CDR2 is FYNNEI. CDR3 protein: CASSEGRSLAGRSSYEQYF. CDR3 coding DNA: TGTGCCAGCAGCGAAGGACGGTCCTTAGCGGGGCGGAGCTCATACGAGCAGTACTTC.

This clonotype has a handful of counts. The genes are TRBV9 and TRBJ1-1; TRBD1 might be the D (5 bases). The CDR3 runs 15 residues. Trimming took 3 bases from V and 0 from J, leaving 12 bases between them. Germline CDR1 and CDR2: SGDLS and YYNGEE. The CDR3: CASSGLGAMNTEAFF. The CDR3 DNA sequence: TGTGCCAGCAGCGGTTTAGGGGCGATGAACACTGAAGCTTTCTTT.

In this sample, this clonotype turned up a few times. CDR3 DNA sequence: TGCAGTGCTAGAGATTGGGCAGGCGTCAGGGAGACCCAGTACTTC. Its protein is CSARDWAGVRETQYF. This rearrangement joins TRBV20-1 to TRBJ2-5, with no clear D. V was pared by 0 bases and J by 5 bases, with 16 bases between. Germline CDR1 DFQATT, CDR2 SNEGSKA (reference sequence). This CDR3 has 15 amino acids.

This clonotype has only a few counts. The chain couples TRBV7-2 to TRBJ2-3; D remains ambiguous. In germline, CDR1 is SGHTA, CDR2 FQGNSA. There are 13 residues in the CDR3. The germline V and J ends were trimmed by 4 bases and 4 bases, with 9 bases remaining between them. The CDR3 spells CASSSSRPDTQYF. In nucleotides, the CDR3 is TGTGCCAGCAGCTCCTCCCGGCCAGATACGCAGTATTTT.

J is TRBJ2-7 and V is TRBV11-2; perhaps TRBD2 as D (5 bases). The ends were cut back, 2 bases at V and 7 bases at J, with 12 bases in the middle. Germline CDR1 SGHAT, CDR2 FQNNGV. The length of the CDR3 is 13 residues. The CDR3 DNA is TGTGCCAGCAGCTTAAGACTAATCGATGAGCAGTACTTC. This translates into CASSLRLIDEQYF.

The J gene is TRBJ1-2, the V gene TRBV27; D call uncertain. V lost 5 bases to trimming and J lost 4 bases, with 20 bases between them. The CDR3 sequence is 16 residues long. Germline assignment: CDR1 MNHEY and CDR2 SMNVEV (reference sequence). The CDR3 reads CASSLRLPGRVYGYTF. In nucleotides, the CDR3 is TGTGCCAGCAGTCTACGCTTGCCCGGACGGGTCTATGGCTACACCTTC.

The rearrangement joins TRBV4-2 to TRBJ2-1, with 9 bases fitting TRBD2. Germline CDR1 reads LGHNA; CDR2 reads YNFKEQ. Trimming at V came to 2 bases and at J to 0 bases, leaving 5 bases not matched to a gene. This CDR3 is built from 17 residues. The DNA of the CDR3 is TGTGCCAGCAGCCAACTCCTAGCGGGGAGCTCCTACAATGAGCAGTTCTTC. Translated, it gives CASSQLLAGSSYNEQFF.

This clonotype has more than one count but fewer than ten. This chain joins TRBV10-2 and TRBJ2-3, with 13 nucleotides matching TRBD2. The germline gives CDR1 WSHSY, CDR2 SAAADI. V lost 6 bases, J lost 6 bases, and 6 bases stayed unmatched. The CDR3 contains 15 residues. This CDR3 is CASSRGLAGPDTQYF. The DNA of the CDR3 is TGCGCCAGCAGCAGGGGACTAGCGGGGCCTGATACGCAGTATTTT.

The rearrangement uses TRBV4-1 and TRBJ2-1; 16 bases fit TRBD2. V was clipped by 8 bases and J by 9 bases; unmatched bases: 13. Germline V gene data show CDR1 as MGHRA and CDR2 as YSYEKL. The CDR3 covers 17 residues. CDR3 loop: CASHLTGLAGGSGEQFF. In DNA, the CDR3 is TGCGCCAGCCATTTAACGGGACTAGCGGGAGGGTCGGGTGAGCAGTTCTTC.

This clonotype has a handful of counts. The CDR3 here is CSVRDRELETYEQYF. In DNA, the CDR3 is TGCAGCGTGCGGGACAGGGAACTAGAGACTTACGAGCAGTACTTC. The rearrangement joins TRBV29-1 to TRBJ2-7; TRBD1 aligns across 9 bases. The CDR3 totals 15 residues. CDR1 is SQVTM and CDR2 is ANQGSEA in the germline V gene. Trimming cost V 6 bases and J 4 bases; bases outside gene matches: 13.

This clonotype was counted ten times or more. The J gene is TRBJ2-7, the V gene TRBV6-5; 12 bases fit TRBD2. Unmatched junction bases numbered 0, after V lost 0 bases and J lost 6 bases. The CDR3 contains 14 residues. The germline gives CDR1 MNHEY, CDR2 SVGAGI. This chain's CDR3 is CASSYSTSGSEQYF. CDR3 nucleotides: TGTGCCAGCAGTTACTCGACTAGCGGGAGCGAGCAGTACTTC.

This clonotype was seen only a few times. This chain joins TRBV10-1 and TRBJ1-1, with D tentatively TRBD1 (5 bases). V shed 7 bases and J shed 3 bases, with 12 bases lying between them. CDR1 and CDR2 (germline): WNHNN, SYGVQD (reference sequence). The CDR3 length is 13 residues. CDR3 amino acids: CASKQTAHTEAFF. For the CDR3, the DNA is TGCGCCAGCAAGCAGACAGCTCACACTGAAGCTTTCTTT.

The J gene is TRBJ2-2, the V gene TRBV12-5; no clear D. The V gene lost 5 bases and the J gene lost 0 bases, with 7 bases spanning the gap. The CDR3 runs to 14 residues. The germline V gene has CDR1 LGHNT and CDR2 FRNRAP. CDR3 protein: CASGSDTNTGELFF. The CDR3 DNA is TGTGCTAGTGGTAGCGACACGAACACCGGGGAGCTGTTTTTT.

This clonotype was counted only a few times. This sequence joins TRBV25-1 and TRBJ1-2; D ambiguous. V lost 1 base and J 6 bases, leaving 15 bases between the germline ends. The germline CDR1 and CDR2 sequences are MGHDK and SYGVNS. The CDR3 has 15 amino acids. CDR3 loop: CASSESGGIGHGYTF. The CDR3, as DNA: TGTGCCAGCAGTGAATCAGGCGGGATCGGGCATGGCTACACCTTC.

Only a few counts were recorded for this clonotype. This rearrangement joins TRBV3-1 to TRBJ2-3, with 12 bases identical to TRBD2. The CDR3 is 18 residues long. The germline gives CDR1 LGHDT, CDR2 YNNKEL (reference sequence). V lost 4 bases to trimming and J lost 7 bases; unmatched junction nucleotides: 15. The CDR3 spells CASSLEGLAGYRVHTQYF. CDR3 DNA sequence: TGTGCCAGCAGCCTAGAGGGACTAGCGGGCTACCGGGTACATACGCAGTATTTT.